This entry lists 17 T cell receptor beta chains sequenced from one sample in a study of T cell changes during pregnancy in multiple sclerosis. Assay used: immunoSEQ multiplex PCR; TCRdb lists only in-frame clones, some missing. The table shows under 65,000 clones, with 92% occurring only once. Sequenced material: CD4+ T cells from peripheral blood mononuclear cells, taken after pregnancy. The receptors derive from a female donor with multiple sclerosis, enrolled in a pregnancy study.

A single count supports this clone. The rearrangement joins TRBV9 to TRBJ2-7; the D gene is possibly TRBD1 (5 bases). The V end was cut by 4 bases, the J end by 2 bases, with 13 bases between. Germline loops: CDR1 SGDLS, CDR2 YYNGEE. The CDR3 loop spans 14 amino acids. The CDR3 DNA reads as TGTGCCAGCAGCCCCGGCAGGGCCCCCTACGAGCAGTACTTC. The encoded protein is CASSPGRAPYEQYF.

V and J are TRBV29-1 and TRBJ2-1; no clear D gene. Germline V lookup: CDR1 SQVTM, CDR2 ANQGSEA. Deletions cut 4 bases from V and 0 bases from J, with 10 bases between. The CDR3 has 14 residues. The CDR3 reads CSVGVFGSYNEQFF. The CDR3 region has the DNA TGCAGCGTTGGCGTGTTTGGCTCCTACAATGAGCAGTTCTTC.

This clone was recorded once. The chain recombines TRBV7-9 with TRBJ1-5; 10 bases are a match to TRBD1. The germline CDR1 and CDR2 sequences are SEHNR and FQNEAQ (reference sequence). This CDR3 spans 16 amino acids. V lost 3 bases to trimming and J lost 6 bases; unmatched junction nucleotides: 8. The CDR3 sequence is CASSLAGTGVTQPQHF. In nucleotides, the CDR3 is TGTGCCAGCAGCTTGGCCGGGACAGGGGTTACTCAGCCCCAGCATTTT.

The chain links TRBV7-3 to TRBJ1-1; D is unresolved. V lost 5 bases to trimming and J lost 5 bases, with 12 bases between them. There are 13 residues in the CDR3. The germline V gene has CDR1 SGHTA and CDR2 FQGTGA. CDR3 amino acids: CASSPQFGTEAFF. CDR3 DNA sequence: TGTGCCAGCAGCCCCCAATTCGGTACTGAAGCTTTCTTT.

CDR3 in amino acids: CASKPGQTYEQYF. The CDR3 DNA reads TGTGCCAGCAAACCGGGACAGACCTACGAGCAGTACTTC. This chain joins TRBV2 and TRBJ2-7, with TRBD1 identical over 7 bases. The CDR3 has 13 residues. Germline trimming cut 7 bases from V and 2 bases from J; bases unmatched to any gene: 5. CDR1 and CDR2 (germline): SNHLY, FYNNEI.

The chain couples TRBV25-1 to TRBJ2-5, with D unclear. The germline V gene encodes CDR1 MGHDK and CDR2 SYGVNS. The V and J ends lost 3 bases and 1 base respectively, with 9 bases between them. The CDR3 loop spans 14 amino acids. The CDR3 is CASSDRLLQETQYF. CDR3 nucleotides: TGTGCCAGCAGTGATCGTCTACTCCAAGAGACCCAGTACTTC.

The chain employs TRBV19 and TRBJ2-2; no reliable D call. CDR1 LNHDA and CDR2 SQIVND come from the germline V gene (reference sequence). The germline V and J ends were trimmed by 5 bases and 8 bases, with 15 bases remaining between them. The CDR3 is 14 amino acids. The CDR3 coding sequence is TGTGCCAGTAGTTTCCGGGTCCCTAAAGGGGAGCTGTTTTTT. This translates into CASSFRVPKGELFF.

V and J are TRBV7-2 and TRBJ1-4; no definite D call. Germline CDR1 and CDR2: SGHTA and FQGNSA. V shed 5 bases and J shed 8 bases, with 9 bases lying between them. This CDR3 has 12 residues. CDR3: CASSLNSEKLFF. CDR3 nucleotides: TGTGCCAGCAGCCTTAATTCCGAAAAACTGTTTTTT.

The V and J genes are TRBV5-4 and TRBJ1-1, with D possibly being TRBD1 (6 bases). CDR1 is SGHNT and CDR2 is YYREEE in the germline V gene (reference sequence). V lost 3 bases, J lost 1 base, and 13 bases lay in between. This CDR3 comprises 15 residues. CDR3 residues: CASSSGTPRNTEAFF. The DNA of the CDR3 is TGTGCCAGCAGCTCGGGGACACCCCGGAACACTGAAGCTTTCTTT.

The chain recombines TRBV7-3 with TRBJ2-1, with TRBD2 matching 8 bases. CDR3 length equals 16 residues. V dropped 1 base and J dropped 6; count of bases not matched to a gene: 8. Germline V CDR1 and CDR2: SGHTA, FQGTGA. The CDR3 nucleotides are TGTGCCAGCAGCTTAATCGGCGGGGGGCTCGCCAATGAGCAGTTCTTC. Translated, it gives CASSLIGGGLANEQFF.

This rearrangement joins TRBV5-1 to TRBJ1-2; D may be TRBD1 (6 bases). CDR1 is SGHRS, CDR2 YFSETQ, per germline. This CDR3 spans 14 amino acids. Between the trimmed V and J ends, which lost 0 bases and 8 bases, there was a span of 14 bases. The CDR3 sequence: CASSLGHRVLGYTF. The DNA of the CDR3 is TGCGCCAGCAGCTTGGGCCACAGGGTGTTAGGCTACACCTTC.

The chain has TRBV20-1 and TRBJ2-3; D unclear. V lost 6 bases and J lost 3, with 7 bases in between. This CDR3 has 11 amino acids. Germline V lookup: CDR1 DFQATT, CDR2 SNEGSKA (reference sequence). The chain's CDR3 is CSAARTDTQYF. The CDR3 DNA reads TGCAGTGCCGCCAGGACAGATACGCAGTATTTT.

The chain is built from TRBV5-1 and TRBJ1-2; D may be TRBD1 (5 bases). CDR1 and CDR2 from the germline V gene are SGHRS and YFSETQ. Trimming stripped 0 bases from V and 7 bases from J, with 10 bases between. There are 13 residues in the CDR3. CDR3 bases: TGCGCCAGCAGCTTGGACAGGATATCTGGCTACACCTTC. Amino acid sequence: CASSLDRISGYTF.

The chain carries TRBV4-1 and TRBJ2-5, with 9 bases matching TRBD2. Germline lookup yields CDR1 MGHRA and CDR2 YSYEKL. CDR3 length equals 14 residues. V gave up 0 bases and J gave up 5 bases; unmatched junction bases: 1. CDR3 in DNA: TGCGCCAGCAGCCAAGAAAGCGGGGGGGAGACCCAGTACTTC. It codes for CASSQESGGETQYF.

This chain uses TRBV30 with TRBJ1-1; 7 nucleotides match TRBD1. V dropped 2 bases and J dropped 8; count of bases not matched to a gene: 8. From germline, CDR1 is GTSNPN and CDR2 SVGIG (reference sequence). The CDR3 totals 13 residues. CDR3 protein: CAWSRGRPGEAFF. As DNA, the CDR3 is TGTGCCTGGAGTAGGGGGCGCCCGGGGGAAGCTTTCTTT.

The rearrangement uses TRBV7-3 and TRBJ1-1, with 8 bases that match TRBD1. V was clipped by 5 bases and J by 4 bases; unmatched bases: 9. Germline V CDR1 and CDR2: SGHTA, FQGTGA. The CDR3 totals 15 residues. In DNA form, the CDR3 reads TGTGCCAGCAGCCCAACAGGGGGGGTAGGCACTGAAGCTTTCTTT. It codes for CASSPTGGVGTEAFF.

The sample holds one count of this clone. The chain has TRBV5-1 and TRBJ2-5; D is possibly TRBD2 (6 bases). V lost 3 bases to trimming and J lost 3 bases, with 6 bases between them. The CDR3 length is 12 residues. Germline V gene sequence: CDR1 SGHRS, CDR2 YFSETQ. DNA of the CDR3: TGCGCCAGCAGCTCGGGGGAAGAGACCCAGTACTTC. Its translation is CASSSGEETQYF.